A single sample gave rise to the 12 T cell receptor beta chains below, sequenced in a study of identifying expanded T cells in peripheral blood. The data were produced by immunoSEQ multiplex PCR, yet TCRdb's version contains in-frame clones alone and is incomplete. The table records around 80,000 clones, about 90% of them present only once. Sequencing used blood. The receptors here all came from a person aged 18-69 years in good health.

This chain connects TRBV2 to TRBJ2-4, with 8 nucleotides matching TRBD2. The CDR3 extends over 15 amino acids. V was pared by 6 bases and J by 8 bases, with 12 bases of the junction left unmatched. Germline V gene data show CDR1 as SNHLY and CDR2 as FYNNEI. DNA of the CDR3: TGTGCCAGCAGCCCGGGACTAGGAAGTAGCGACATTCAGTACTTC. It encodes CASSPGLGSSDIQYF.

The chain links TRBV5-4 to TRBJ2-6; no reliable D call. The V gene's germline CDR1 is SGHNT and CDR2 YYREEE (reference sequence). The CDR3 is 15 amino acids. The V end was cut by 0 bases, the J end by 0 bases, with 4 bases between. CDR3 region: CASSLDVSGANVLTF. CDR3 sequence (DNA): TGTGCCAGCAGCTTGGACGTCTCTGGGGCCAACGTCCTGACTTTC.

The gene calls are TRBV13 and TRBJ2-3, with D unclear. From germline, CDR1 is PRHDT and CDR2 FYEKMQ (reference sequence). CDR3 length equals 13 residues. Trimming pared 6 bases from V and 2 bases from J, leaving 9 bases between. CDR3 DNA: TGTGCCAGCAGAATCACAGCCACAGATACGCAGTATTTT. Its protein is CASRITATDTQYF.

The V gene is TRBV5-6, the J gene TRBJ1-5; D remains ambiguous. The CDR3 extends over 13 amino acids. The ends were cut back, 0 bases at V and 7 bases at J, with 8 bases in the middle. CDR1 SGHDT and CDR2 YYEEEE come from the germline V gene. CDR3: CASSLGRWQPQHF. The CDR3 bases are TGTGCCAGCAGCTTGGGTAGGTGGCAGCCCCAGCATTTT.

This clone has only one observation. The chain links TRBV19 to TRBJ2-2; possibly TRBD2 for D (6 bases). CDR3 size: 14 residues. V lost 7 bases to trimming and J lost 6 bases, with 15 bases between them. Germline-derived CDR1 and CDR2 are LNHDA and SQIVND (reference sequence). DNA of the CDR3: TGTGCCAGTACCGAAGGAGGGGCGGCCGGGGAGCTGTTTTTT. It translates to CASTEGGAAGELFF. Drawing the rest from reference TRBV19 and TRBJ2-2, the complete variable domain is DGGITQSPKYLFRKEGQNVTLSCEQNLNHDAMYWYRQDPGQGLRLIYYSQIVNDFQKGDIAEGYSVSREKKESFPLTVTSAQKNPTAFYLCASTEGGAAGELFFGEGSRLTVL.

V gene TRBV7-9 combines with J gene TRBJ2-2; TRBD2 matches 7 bases. Unmatched junction bases numbered 5, after V lost 5 bases and J lost 2 bases. The CDR3 has 15 amino acids. Germline V CDR1 and CDR2: SEHNR, FQNEAQ (reference sequence). In nucleotides, the CDR3 is TGTGCCAGCAGCCCACCTAGCGGAAACACCGGGGAGCTGTTTTTT. Its protein product is CASSPPSGNTGELFF.

The rearrangement links TRBV11-2 to TRBJ1-1; 8 bases fit TRBD1. Germline values: CDR1 SGHAT, CDR2 FQNNGV. Trimming removed 3 bases from V and 5 bases from J; junction bases left unmatched: 8. CDR3 length: 15 residues. This CDR3 is CASSFGQGKGTEAFF. The CDR3 nucleotides read TGTGCCAGCAGCTTTGGACAGGGAAAAGGAACTGAAGCTTTCTTT.

V usage is TRBV7-6 and J usage is TRBJ2-3; D may be TRBD1 (6 bases). Between the trimmed V and J ends, which lost 5 bases and 3 bases, there was a span of 12 bases. CDR3 length: 14 amino acids. The germline gives CDR1 SGHVS, CDR2 FNYEAQ. The CDR3 spells CASSQRQATDTQYF. CDR3 coding DNA: TGTGCCAGCAGCCAACGACAGGCTACAGATACGCAGTATTTT.

The DNA for the CDR3 is TGCGCCAGCAGCCAAGAGCTTAGCACTGAAGCTTTCTTT. Protein product: CASSQELSTEAFF. The chain is built from TRBV4-3 and TRBJ1-1; D is unclear. This CDR3 is 13 amino acids long. V was cut by 0 bases and J by 4 bases, with 6 bases left in between. Germline V gene lookup returns CDR1 LGHNA and CDR2 YSLEER.

The DNA of the CDR3 is TGTGCCAGCAGCCCCCTAGCGGGGGATTACAATGAGCAGTTCTTC. Residues: CASSPLAGDYNEQFF. The chain is built from TRBV7-2 and TRBJ2-1, with 10 nucleotides matching TRBD2. V lost 5 bases, J lost 4 bases, and 5 bases stayed unmatched. The CDR3 loop spans 15 amino acids. Germline V lookup: CDR1 SGHTA, CDR2 FQGNSA.

This sequence joins TRBV6-6 and TRBJ2-7, with a possible D match to TRBD2 (6 bases). Trimming left V 0 bases short and J 7 bases short, with 10 bases between. In germline, CDR1 is MNHNY, CDR2 SVGAGI (reference sequence). This CDR3 has 13 amino acids. CDR3 coding DNA: TGTGCCAGCAGTTACTCGGGACTGAGGGAGCAGTACTTC. This encodes CASSYSGLREQYF.

This clone was seen once. V gene TRBV7-2 combines with J gene TRBJ2-1, with D maybe TRBD2 (5 bases). Germline CDR1 reads SGHTA; CDR2 reads FQGNSA. The CDR3 loop spans 11 amino acids. V shed 2 bases and J shed 12 bases, with 8 bases lying between them. CDR3 loop: CASSLSSGQFF. The CDR3 DNA follows: TGTGCCAGCAGCTTATCCAGCGGGCAGTTCTTC.